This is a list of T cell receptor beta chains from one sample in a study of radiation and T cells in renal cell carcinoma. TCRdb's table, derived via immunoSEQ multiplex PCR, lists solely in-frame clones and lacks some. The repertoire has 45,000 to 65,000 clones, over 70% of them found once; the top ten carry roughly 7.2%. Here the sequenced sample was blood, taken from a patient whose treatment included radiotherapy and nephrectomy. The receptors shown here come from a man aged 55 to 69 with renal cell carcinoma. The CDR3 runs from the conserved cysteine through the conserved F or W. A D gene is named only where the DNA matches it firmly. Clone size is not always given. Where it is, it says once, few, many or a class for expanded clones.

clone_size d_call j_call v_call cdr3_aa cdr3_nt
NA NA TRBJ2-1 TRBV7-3 CASRPQADTWDEQFF TGTGCCAGCAGGCCCCAAGCGGACACTTGGGATGAGCAGTTCTTC
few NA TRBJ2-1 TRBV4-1 CASSQEAYPGRSSYNEQFF TGCGCCAGCAGCCAAGAGGCGTATCCAGGGCGGAGCTCCTACAATGAGCAGTTCTTC
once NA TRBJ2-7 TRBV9 CASSVGGFYDEQYF TGTGCCAGCAGCGTGGGCGGGTTTTACGACGAGCAGTACTTC
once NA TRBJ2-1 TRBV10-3 CAISGREMGHEQFF TGTGCCATCAGTGGACGGGAGATGGGGCATGAGCAGTTCTTC
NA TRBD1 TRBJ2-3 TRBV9 CASSAGVGQTDTQYF TGTGCCAGCAGCGCAGGTGTGGGACAGACAGATACGCAGTATTTT
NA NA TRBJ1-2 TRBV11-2 CASSLAAGQDYGYTF TGTGCCAGCAGCTTAGCAGCCGGCCAAGACTATGGCTACACCTTC
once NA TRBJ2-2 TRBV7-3 CASSLGAGITGELFF TGTGCCAGCAGCTTAGGGGCGGGGATCACCGGGGAGCTGTTTTTT
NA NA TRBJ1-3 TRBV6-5 CASSQDSTIYF TGTGCCAGCAGCCAGGACAGCACCATATATTTT
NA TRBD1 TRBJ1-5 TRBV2 CASSGTGANQPQHF TGTGCCAGCAGCGGGACAGGTGCTAATCAGCCCCAGCATTTT
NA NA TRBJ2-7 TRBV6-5 CASTLRGEQYF TGTGCCAGCACCCTGAGGGGCGAGCAGTACTTC
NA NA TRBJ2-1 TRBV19 CASSTIGYAGGYNEQFF TGTGCCAGTAGTACCATCGGATATGCCGGCGGCTACAATGAGCAGTTCTTC
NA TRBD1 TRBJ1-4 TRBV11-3 CASSQGQVVGEGKLFF TGTGCCAGCAGCCAGGGACAGGTCGTGGGGGAAGGAAAACTGTTTTTT
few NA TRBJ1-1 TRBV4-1 CASSQEGPLSVREAFF TGCGCCAGCAGCCAAGAAGGACCCTTATCTGTCCGGGAAGCTTTCTTT
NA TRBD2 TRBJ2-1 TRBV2 CASSGTSGGNNEQFF TGTGCCAGCAGTGGGACTAGCGGGGGGAACAATGAGCAGTTCTTC
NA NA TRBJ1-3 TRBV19 CASTQGQPGRFGNTIYF TGTGCCAGTACCCAAGGACAGCCAGGACGGTTTGGAAACACCATATATTTT
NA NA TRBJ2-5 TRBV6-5 CASSYSGSRETQYF TGTGCCAGCAGTTACTCAGGGTCTCGAGAGACCCAGTACTTC
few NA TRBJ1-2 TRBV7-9 CASSLAGVQGEGYTF TGTGCCAGCAGCTTAGCGGGTGTCCAGGGTGAGGGCTACACCTTC
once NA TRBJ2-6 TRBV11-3 CASSLVSGANVLTF TGTGCCAGCAGCTTAGTTTCTGGGGCCAACGTCCTGACTTTC
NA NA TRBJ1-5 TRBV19 CASSIHPVSSNQPQHF TGTGCCAGTAGTATACACCCAGTGAGTAGCAATCAGCCCCAGCATTTT
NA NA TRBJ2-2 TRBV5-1 CASSWGFLNTGELFF TGCGCCAGCAGCTGGGGGTTCCTGAACACCGGGGAGCTGTTTTTT
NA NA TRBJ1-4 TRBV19 CASSISWTPYADKNEKLFF TGTGCCAGTAGTATCTCTTGGACACCCTATGCCGACAAAAATGAAAAACTGTTTTTT
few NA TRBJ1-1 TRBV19 CASIGTRGVGTEAFF TGTGCCAGTATTGGGACACGAGGGGTGGGCACTGAAGCTTTCTTT
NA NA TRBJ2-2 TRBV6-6 CASSLGQLGNTGELFF TGTGCCAGCAGCCTAGGACAATTGGGGAACACCGGGGAGCTGTTTTTT
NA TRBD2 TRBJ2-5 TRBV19 CASRNGGQETQYF TGTGCCAGTAGAAACGGGGGGCAAGAGACCCAGTACTTC
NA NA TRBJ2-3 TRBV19 CASSIPGNSTDTQYF TGTGCCAGTAGTATCCCAGGGAATAGCACAGATACGCAGTATTTT
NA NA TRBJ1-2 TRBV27 CASSPLTGLKPYGYTF TGTGCCAGCAGCCCCCTTACAGGCCTAAAACCCTATGGCTACACCTTC
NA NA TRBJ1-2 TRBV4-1 CASSQEVERLNGYTF TGCGCCAGCAGCCAAGAGGTCGAACGTCTAAATGGCTACACCTTC
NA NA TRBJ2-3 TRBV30 CAWSEGNVGDTQYF TGTGCCTGGAGTGAGGGTAATGTCGGAGATACGCAGTATTTT
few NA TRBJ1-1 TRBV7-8 CASSLGVGPEGGEAFF TGTGCCAGCAGCTTAGGCGTCGGCCCGGAGGGGGGTGAAGCTTTCTTT
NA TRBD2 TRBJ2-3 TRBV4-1 CASSQDGSGRTDTQYF TGCGCCAGCAGCCAAGATGGTAGCGGGAGAACAGATACGCAGTATTTT
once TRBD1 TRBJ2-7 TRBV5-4 CASSLGTVNEQYF TGTGCCAGCAGCCTGGGGACAGTCAACGAGCAGTACTTC
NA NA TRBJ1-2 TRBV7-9 CASSLWGAYGYTF TGTGCCAGCAGCTTATGGGGCGCCTATGGCTACACCTTC
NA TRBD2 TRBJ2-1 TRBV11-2 CASSLDSRTSGGDRNEQFF TGTGCCAGCAGCTTAGATTCTCGTACTAGCGGGGGGGATCGAAATGAGCAGTTCTTC
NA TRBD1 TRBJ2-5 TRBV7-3 CASSLGTGTLQETQYF TGTGCCAGCAGCTTAGGGACAGGGACTCTCCAAGAGACCCAGTACTTC
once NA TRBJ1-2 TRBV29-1 CSVEGRDYGYTF TGCAGCGTTGAAGGCAGGGACTATGGCTACACCTTC
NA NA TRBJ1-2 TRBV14 CASSLKDGYYGYTF TGTGCCAGCAGCCTAAAAGACGGATACTATGGCTACACCTTC
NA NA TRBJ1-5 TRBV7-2 CASSLLGPVSYSNQPQHF TGTGCCAGCAGCTTATTGGGGCCCGTTTCTTATAGCAATCAGCCCCAGCATTTT
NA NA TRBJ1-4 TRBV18 CASSGPGGEKLFF TGTGCCAGCTCAGGACCAGGAGGGGAAAAACTGTTTTTT
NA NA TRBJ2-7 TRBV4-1 CASSQDAAGLVWEQYF TGCGCCAGCAGCCAAGACGCGGCAGGGTTGGTGTGGGAGCAGTACTTC
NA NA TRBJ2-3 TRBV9 CASSARLDPTDTQYF TGTGCCAGCAGCGCGAGACTAGACCCCACAGATACGCAGTATTTT